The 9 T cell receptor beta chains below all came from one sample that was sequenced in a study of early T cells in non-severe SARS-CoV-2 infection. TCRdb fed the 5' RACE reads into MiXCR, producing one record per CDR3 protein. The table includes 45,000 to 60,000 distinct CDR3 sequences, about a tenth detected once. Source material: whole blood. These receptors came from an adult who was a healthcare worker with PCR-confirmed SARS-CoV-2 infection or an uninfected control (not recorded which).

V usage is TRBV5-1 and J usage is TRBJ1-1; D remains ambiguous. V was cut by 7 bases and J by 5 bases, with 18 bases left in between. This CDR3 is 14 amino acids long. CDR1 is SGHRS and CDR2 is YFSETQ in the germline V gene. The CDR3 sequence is CASHAGAEGTEAFF. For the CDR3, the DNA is TGCGCCAGCCATGCCGGCGCAGAAGGAACTGAAGCTTTCTTT.

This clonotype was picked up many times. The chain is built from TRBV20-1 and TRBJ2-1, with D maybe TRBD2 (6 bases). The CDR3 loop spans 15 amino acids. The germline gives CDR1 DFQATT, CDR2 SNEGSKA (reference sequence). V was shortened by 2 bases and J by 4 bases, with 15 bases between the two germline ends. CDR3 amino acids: CSARSRLGRYNEQFF. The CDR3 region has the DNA TGCAGTGCTAGAAGCAGACTAGGACGATACAATGAGCAGTTCTTC.

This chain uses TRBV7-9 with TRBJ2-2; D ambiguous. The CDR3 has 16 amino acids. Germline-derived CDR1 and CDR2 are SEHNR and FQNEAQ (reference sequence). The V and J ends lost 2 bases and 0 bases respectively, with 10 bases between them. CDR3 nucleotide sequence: TGTGCCAGCAGCTTACTTCTGAGCGCGAACACCGGGGAGCTGTTTTTT. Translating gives CASSLLLSANTGELFF.

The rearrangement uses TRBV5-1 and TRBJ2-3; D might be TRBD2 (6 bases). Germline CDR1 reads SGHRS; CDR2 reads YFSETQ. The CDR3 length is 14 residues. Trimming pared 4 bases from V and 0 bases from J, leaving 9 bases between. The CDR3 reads CASSPGGSTDTQYF. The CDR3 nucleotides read TGCGCCAGCAGCCCCGGGGGTAGCACAGATACGCAGTATTTT. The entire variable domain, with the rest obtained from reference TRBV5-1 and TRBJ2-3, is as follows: KAGVTQTPRYLIKTRGQQVTLSCSPISGHRSVSWYQQTPGQGLQFLFEYFSETQRNKGNFPGRFSGRQFSNSRSEMNVSTLELGDSALYLCASSPGGSTDTQYFGPGTRLTVL.

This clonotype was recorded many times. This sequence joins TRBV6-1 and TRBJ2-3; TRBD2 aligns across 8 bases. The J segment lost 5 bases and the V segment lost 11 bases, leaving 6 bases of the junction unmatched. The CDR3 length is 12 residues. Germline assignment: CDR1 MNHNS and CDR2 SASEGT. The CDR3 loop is CAGRGGKDTQYF. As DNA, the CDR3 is TGTGCCGGACGGGGGGGCAAAGATACGCAGTATTTT.

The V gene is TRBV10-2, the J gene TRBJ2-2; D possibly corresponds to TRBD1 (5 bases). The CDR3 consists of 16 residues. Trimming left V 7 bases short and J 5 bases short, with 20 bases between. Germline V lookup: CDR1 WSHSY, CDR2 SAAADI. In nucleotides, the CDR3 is TGCGCCAGCAAGTTGGGGCTCTCCCCTTGGACCGGGGAGCTGTTTTTT. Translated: CASKLGLSPWTGELFF.

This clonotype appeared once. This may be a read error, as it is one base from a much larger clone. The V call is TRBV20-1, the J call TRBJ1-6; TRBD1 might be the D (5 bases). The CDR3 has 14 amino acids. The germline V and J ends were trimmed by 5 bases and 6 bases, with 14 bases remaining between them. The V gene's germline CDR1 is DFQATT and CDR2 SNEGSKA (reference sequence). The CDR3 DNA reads TGCAGTGCTCAACAGGTCGCCGGTAATTCACCCCTCCACTTT. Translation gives CSAQQVAGNSPLHF.

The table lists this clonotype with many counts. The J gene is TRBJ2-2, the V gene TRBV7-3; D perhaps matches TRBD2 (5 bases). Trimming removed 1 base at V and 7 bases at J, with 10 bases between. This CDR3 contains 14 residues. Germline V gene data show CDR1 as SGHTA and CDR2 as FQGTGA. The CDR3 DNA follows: TGTGCCAGCAGCTTAAATTTCGGGGACGGGGAGCTGTTTTTT. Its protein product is CASSLNFGDGELFF.

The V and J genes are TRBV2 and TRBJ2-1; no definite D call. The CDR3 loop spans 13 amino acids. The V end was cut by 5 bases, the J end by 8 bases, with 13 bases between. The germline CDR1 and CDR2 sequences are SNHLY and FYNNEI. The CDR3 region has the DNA TGTGCCAGCAGTATTCCTAGACCCCATGAGCAGTTCTTC. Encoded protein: CASSIPRPHEQFF.